The clone carrying this TCR beta chain was observed many times. The CDR3 runs to 19 residues. CDR1 is SEHNR, CDR2 FQNEAQ, per germline (reference sequence). Trimming at V came to 1 base and at J to 1 base, leaving 12 bases not matched to a gene. From RNA transcripts, TCR beta CDR3 regions were amplified. The study used the HTBI primer set for a first-round RT-PCR of the TCR CDR3. A single record per CDR3 protein comes from TCRdb applying MiXCR to the multiplex PCR reads. In the table there are around 620,000 distinct CDR3 sequences, under 60% of which are singletons. The source of the sample is a study of T cells in Graves' hyperthyroidism and ophthalmopathy.

This TCR derives from an adult woman with Graves' disease, either hyperthyroidism or ophthalmopathy (not recorded which). Specimen: peripheral blood or thyroid tissue (not recorded which). V is TRBV7-9 and J is TRBJ1-5; 8 bases match TRBD1. The CDR3 coding sequence is TGTGCCAGCAGCTTAGACGGGGCGGCAGGGGGCAGGAGCAATCAGCCCCAGCATTTT. Its translation: CASSLDGAAGGRSNQPQHF.